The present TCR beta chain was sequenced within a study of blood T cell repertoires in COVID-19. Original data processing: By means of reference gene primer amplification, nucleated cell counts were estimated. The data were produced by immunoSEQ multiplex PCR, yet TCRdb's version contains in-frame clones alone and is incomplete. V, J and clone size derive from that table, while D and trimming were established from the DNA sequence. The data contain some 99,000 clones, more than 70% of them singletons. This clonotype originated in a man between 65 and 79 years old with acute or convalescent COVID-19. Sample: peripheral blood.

CDR3 region: CATSRIDRRSQPQHF. Written as DNA, the CDR3 is TGTGCCACCAGCAGGATAGACCGGAGGAGTCAGCCCCAGCATTTT. This sequence joins TRBV15 and TRBJ1-5; D remains unclear. The CDR3 is 15 residues long. The V gene lost 3 bases and the J gene lost 6 bases, with 15 bases spanning the gap. Germline V lookup: CDR1 LNHNV, CDR2 YYDKDF (reference sequence).